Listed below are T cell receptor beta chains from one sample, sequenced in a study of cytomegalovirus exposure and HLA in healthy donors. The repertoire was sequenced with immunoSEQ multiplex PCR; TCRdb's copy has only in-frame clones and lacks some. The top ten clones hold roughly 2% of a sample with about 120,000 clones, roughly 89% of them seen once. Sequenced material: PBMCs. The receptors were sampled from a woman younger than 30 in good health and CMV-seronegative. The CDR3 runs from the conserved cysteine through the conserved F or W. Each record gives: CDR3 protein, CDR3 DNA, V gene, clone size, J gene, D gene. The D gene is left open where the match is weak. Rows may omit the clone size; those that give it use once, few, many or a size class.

CDR3aa: CASSLGQGTIRNQPQHF
CDR3nt: TGTGCCAGCAGCTTGGGTCAGGGAACGATTCGCAATCAGCCCCAGCATTTT
v_gene: TRBV5-6
abundance: once
j_gene: TRBJ1-5
d_gene: NA

CDR3aa: CASSSLGAPEETQYF
CDR3nt: TGTGCCAGCAGTTCCTTGGGGGCCCCTGAAGAGACCCAGTACTTC
v_gene: TRBV9
abundance: NA
j_gene: TRBJ2-5
d_gene: NA

CDR3aa: CASSLLVLEPSYEQYF
CDR3nt: TGTGCCAGCAGTTTATTGGTCCTAGAACCCTCCTACGAGCAGTACTTC
v_gene: TRBV28
abundance: NA
j_gene: TRBJ2-7
d_gene: NA

CDR3aa: CAWSIAGVDIQYF
CDR3nt: TGTGCCTGGAGTATAGCGGGAGTAGACATTCAGTACTTC
v_gene: TRBV30
abundance: NA
j_gene: TRBJ2-4
d_gene: TRBD2

CDR3aa: CAWSLLTGSGGYTF
CDR3nt: TGTGCCTGGAGTTTACTGACAGGCTCAGGTGGCTACACCTTC
v_gene: TRBV30
abundance: NA
j_gene: TRBJ1-2
d_gene: NA

CDR3aa: CASSVAGTVGETQYF
CDR3nt: TGTGCCAGCAGCGTAGCCGGGACAGTTGGGGAGACCCAGTACTTC
v_gene: TRBV9
abundance: NA
j_gene: TRBJ2-5
d_gene: TRBD1

CDR3aa: CASRPLGQRSGVWYNEQFF
CDR3nt: TGTGCCAGCAGGCCTTTGGGTCAACGGAGCGGGGTATGGTACAATGAGCAGTTCTTC
v_gene: TRBV2
abundance: NA
j_gene: TRBJ2-1
d_gene: TRBD2

CDR3aa: CASRPTSSKNIQYF
CDR3nt: TGTGCCAGCAGACCAACTAGCTCCAAAAACATTCAGTACTTC
v_gene: TRBV6-5
abundance: NA
j_gene: TRBJ2-4
d_gene: NA

CDR3aa: CASSHTGELFF
CDR3nt: TGTGCCAGCAGTCATACCGGGGAGCTGTTTTTT
v_gene: TRBV28
abundance: NA
j_gene: TRBJ2-2
d_gene: NA

CDR3aa: CASGFITGELFF
CDR3nt: TGTGCTAGTGGTTTTATCACCGGGGAGCTGTTTTTT
v_gene: TRBV12-5
abundance: NA
j_gene: TRBJ2-2
d_gene: NA

CDR3aa: CASSLVGGRTPYEQYF
CDR3nt: TGTGCCAGCAGCTTAGTTGGCGGGAGGACCCCCTACGAGCAGTACTTC
v_gene: TRBV7-3
abundance: NA
j_gene: TRBJ2-7
d_gene: TRBD2

CDR3aa: CASSLGQLNTEAFF
CDR3nt: TGTGCCAGCAGTTTGGGGCAGCTGAACACTGAAGCTTTCTTT
v_gene: TRBV28
abundance: NA
j_gene: TRBJ1-1
d_gene: NA

CDR3aa: CASSVDGALNTEAFF
CDR3nt: TGTGCCAGCAGCGTAGATGGAGCCCTGAACACTGAAGCTTTCTTT
v_gene: TRBV9
abundance: NA
j_gene: TRBJ1-1
d_gene: NA

CDR3aa: CASRVAQGANYGYTF
CDR3nt: TGTGCCAGCAGAGTAGCCCAAGGAGCTAACTATGGCTACACCTTC
v_gene: TRBV6-5
abundance: NA
j_gene: TRBJ1-2
d_gene: NA

CDR3aa: CASSYWGTGTDTEAFF
CDR3nt: TGTGCCAGCAGTTACTGGGGGACAGGGACTGACACTGAAGCTTTCTTT
v_gene: TRBV6-5
abundance: NA
j_gene: TRBJ1-1
d_gene: TRBD1

CDR3aa: CALGGLYGYTF
CDR3nt: TGTGCCTTGGGTGGACTCTATGGCTACACCTTC
v_gene: TRBV30
abundance: once
j_gene: TRBJ1-2
d_gene: NA

CDR3aa: CASSIETGAEAFF
CDR3nt: TGTGCCAGTAGTATTGAGACAGGAGCTGAAGCTTTCTTT
v_gene: TRBV19
abundance: NA
j_gene: TRBJ1-1
d_gene: NA

CDR3aa: CASSLPNNEQFF
CDR3nt: TGTGCCAGCAGCCTACCCAACAATGAGCAGTTCTTC
v_gene: TRBV11-3
abundance: NA
j_gene: TRBJ2-1
d_gene: NA

CDR3aa: CASSQETGALSYEQYF
CDR3nt: TGCGCCAGCAGCCAAGAAACAGGAGCCCTCTCCTACGAGCAGTACTTC
v_gene: TRBV4-1
abundance: NA
j_gene: TRBJ2-7
d_gene: NA

CDR3aa: CASSLGTGGAQETQYF
CDR3nt: TGTGCCAGCAGTTTAGGGACAGGGGGGGCGCAAGAGACCCAGTACTTC
v_gene: TRBV28
abundance: NA
j_gene: TRBJ2-5
d_gene: TRBD1